Below, one T cell receptor beta chain is given with its context. Its antigen is currently unknown. These data originate in a study of CD8+CD57+ T cells in acquired aplastic anemia. Study-wide findings and caveats: No significant patient-versus-control difference appeared in CD8+ Simpson's diversity. Found in both controls and patients were approximately 31 CD8+ CDR3 sequences.

The CDR3 has 12 residues. CDR1 is LNHNV, CDR2 YYDKDF, per germline (reference sequence). Trimming took off 0 bases at V and 6 bases at J, with 5 bases between the two ends. Sequencing involved patients with CD8+CD57+ cell expansion previously shown by flow cytometry. Patient blood was sampled before any therapy had been received. TCR beta VDJ and CDR3 were profiled, and genomic DNA was the template. TCRdb reprocessed the reads with MiXCR, giving one entry per CDR3 protein. The sample has fewer than 200,000 distinct CDR3 sequences, 48% seen once. J is TRBJ1-1 and V is TRBV15; D gene ambiguous. The sequencing input was sorted CD4+, CD8+, or CD8+CD57+ T cells (not recorded which) from PBMCs. The TCR was taken from a human donor with aplastic anemia. CDR3 DNA sequence: TGTGCCACCAGCAGAGACCAGTCTGAAGCTTTCTTT. As protein: CATSRDQSEAFF.